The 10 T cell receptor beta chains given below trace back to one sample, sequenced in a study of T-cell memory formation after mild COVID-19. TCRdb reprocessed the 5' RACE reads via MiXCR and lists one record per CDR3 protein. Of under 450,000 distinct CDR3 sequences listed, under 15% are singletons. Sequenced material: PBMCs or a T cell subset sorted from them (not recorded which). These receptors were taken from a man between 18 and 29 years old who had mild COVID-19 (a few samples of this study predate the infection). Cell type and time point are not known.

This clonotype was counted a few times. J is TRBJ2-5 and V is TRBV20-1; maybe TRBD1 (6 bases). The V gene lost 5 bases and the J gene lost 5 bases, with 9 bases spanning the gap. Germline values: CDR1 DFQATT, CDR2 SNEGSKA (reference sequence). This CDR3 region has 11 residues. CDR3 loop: CSAYRDETQYF. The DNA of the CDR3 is TGCAGTGCTTACAGGGATGAGACCCAGTACTTC.

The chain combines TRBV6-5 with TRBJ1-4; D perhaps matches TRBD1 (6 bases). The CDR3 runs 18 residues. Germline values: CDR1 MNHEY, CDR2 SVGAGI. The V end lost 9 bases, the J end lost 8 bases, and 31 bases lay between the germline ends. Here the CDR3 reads CASSREGVGVGQQEKLFF. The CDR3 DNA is TGTGCCAGTTCCAGGGAGGGTGTCGGTGTGGGACAACAGGAAAAACTGTTTTTT.

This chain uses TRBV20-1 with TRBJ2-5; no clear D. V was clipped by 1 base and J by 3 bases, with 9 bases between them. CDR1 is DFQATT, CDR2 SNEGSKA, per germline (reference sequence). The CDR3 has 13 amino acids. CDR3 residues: CSARGQVKETQYF. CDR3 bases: TGCAGTGCTAGAGGTCAGGTTAAAGAGACCCAGTACTTC.

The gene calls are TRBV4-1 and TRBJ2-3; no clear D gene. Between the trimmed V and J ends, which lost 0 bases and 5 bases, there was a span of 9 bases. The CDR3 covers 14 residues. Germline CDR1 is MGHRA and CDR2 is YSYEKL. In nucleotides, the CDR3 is TGCGCCAGCAGCCAAGAAGTCGCACGAGATACGCAGTATTTT. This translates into CASSQEVARDTQYF.

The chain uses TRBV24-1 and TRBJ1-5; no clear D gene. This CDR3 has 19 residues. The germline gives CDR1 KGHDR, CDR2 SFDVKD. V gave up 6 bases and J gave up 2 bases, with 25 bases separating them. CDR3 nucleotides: TGTGCCACCAGTTACGCCATCGACACTACCCCTCGAGGCAATCAGCCCCAGCATTTT. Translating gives CATSYAIDTTPRGNQPQHF.

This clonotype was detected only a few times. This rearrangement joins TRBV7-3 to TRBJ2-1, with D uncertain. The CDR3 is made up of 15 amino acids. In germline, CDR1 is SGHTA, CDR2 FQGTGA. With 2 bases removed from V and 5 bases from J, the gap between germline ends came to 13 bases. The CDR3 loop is CASSLYSMTNNEQFF. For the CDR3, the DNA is TGTGCCAGCAGCTTATACAGCATGACGAACAATGAGCAGTTCTTC.

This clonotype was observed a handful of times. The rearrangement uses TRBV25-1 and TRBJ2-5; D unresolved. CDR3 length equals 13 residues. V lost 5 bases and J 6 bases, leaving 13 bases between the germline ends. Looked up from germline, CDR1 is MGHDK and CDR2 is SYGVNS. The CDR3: CASSRYDRKTQYF. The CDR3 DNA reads TGTGCCAGCAGTCGGTATGATCGGAAGACCCAGTACTTC.

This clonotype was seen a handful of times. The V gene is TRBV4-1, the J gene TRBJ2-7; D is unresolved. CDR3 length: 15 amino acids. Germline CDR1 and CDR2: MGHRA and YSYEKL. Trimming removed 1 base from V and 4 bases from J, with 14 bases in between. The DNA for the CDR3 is TGCGCCAGCAGCCAAGCCGAATGGCAAGGATACGAGCAGTACTTC. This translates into CASSQAEWQGYEQYF.

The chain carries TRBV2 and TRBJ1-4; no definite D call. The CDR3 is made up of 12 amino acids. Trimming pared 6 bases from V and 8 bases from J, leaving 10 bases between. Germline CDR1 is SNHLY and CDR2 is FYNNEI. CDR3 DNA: TGTGCCAGCAGGTCGGTTGGAGAAAAACTGTTTTTT. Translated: CASRSVGEKLFF.

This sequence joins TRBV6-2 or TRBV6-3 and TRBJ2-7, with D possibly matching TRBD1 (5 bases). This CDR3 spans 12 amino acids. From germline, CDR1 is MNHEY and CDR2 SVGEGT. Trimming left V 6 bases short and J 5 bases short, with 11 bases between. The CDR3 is CASRGLRHEQYF. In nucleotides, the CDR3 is TGTGCCAGCAGGGGGCTTCGGCACGAGCAGTACTTC.